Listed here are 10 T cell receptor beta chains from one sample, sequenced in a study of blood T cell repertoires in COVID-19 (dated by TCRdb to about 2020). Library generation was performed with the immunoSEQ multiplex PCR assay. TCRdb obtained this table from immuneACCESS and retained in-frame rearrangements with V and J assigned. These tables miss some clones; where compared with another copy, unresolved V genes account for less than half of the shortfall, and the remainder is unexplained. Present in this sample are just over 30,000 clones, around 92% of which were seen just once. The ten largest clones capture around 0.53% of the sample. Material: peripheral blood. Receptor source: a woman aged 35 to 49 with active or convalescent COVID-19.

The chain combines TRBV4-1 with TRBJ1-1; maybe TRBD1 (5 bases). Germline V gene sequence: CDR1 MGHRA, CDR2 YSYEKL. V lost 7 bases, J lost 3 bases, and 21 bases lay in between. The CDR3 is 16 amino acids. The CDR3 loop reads CASTGPGGVLHTEAFF. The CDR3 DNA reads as TGCGCCAGCACGGGGCCTGGGGGGGTCCTACACACTGAAGCTTTCTTT.

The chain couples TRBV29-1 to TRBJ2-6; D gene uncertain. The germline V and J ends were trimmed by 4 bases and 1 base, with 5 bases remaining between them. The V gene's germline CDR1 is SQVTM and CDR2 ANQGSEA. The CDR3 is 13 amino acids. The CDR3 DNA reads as TGCAGCGTTGTCCGGTCTGGGGCCAACGTCCTGACTTTC. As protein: CSVVRSGANVLTF.

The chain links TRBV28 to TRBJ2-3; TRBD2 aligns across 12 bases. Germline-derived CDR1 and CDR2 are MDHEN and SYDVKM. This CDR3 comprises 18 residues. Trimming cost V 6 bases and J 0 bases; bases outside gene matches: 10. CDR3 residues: CASRLILAGGPSTDTQYF. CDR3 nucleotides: TGTGCCAGCAGGCTGATACTAGCGGGGGGTCCTAGCACAGATACGCAGTATTTT.

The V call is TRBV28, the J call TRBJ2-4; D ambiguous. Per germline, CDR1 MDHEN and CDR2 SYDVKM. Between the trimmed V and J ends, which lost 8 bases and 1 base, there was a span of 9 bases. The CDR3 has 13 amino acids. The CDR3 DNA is TGTGCCAGCCGAGAGTCCGCCAAAAACATTCAGTACTTC. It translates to CASRESAKNIQYF.

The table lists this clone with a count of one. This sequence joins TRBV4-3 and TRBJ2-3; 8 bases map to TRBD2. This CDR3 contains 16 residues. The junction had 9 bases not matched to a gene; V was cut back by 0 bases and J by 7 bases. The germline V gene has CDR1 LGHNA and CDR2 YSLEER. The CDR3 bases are TGCGCCAGCAGCCAAGATCGGAGCGGGGGACGCCATACGCAGTATTTT. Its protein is CASSQDRSGGRHTQYF.

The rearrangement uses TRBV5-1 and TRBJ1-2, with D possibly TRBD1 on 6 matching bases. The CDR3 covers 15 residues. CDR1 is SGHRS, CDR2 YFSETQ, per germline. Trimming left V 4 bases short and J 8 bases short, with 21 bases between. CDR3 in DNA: TGCGCCAGCAGCCCCGACCTACAGGGTTTTAGCGGCTACACCTTC. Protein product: CASSPDLQGFSGYTF. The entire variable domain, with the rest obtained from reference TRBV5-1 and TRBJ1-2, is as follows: KAGVTQTPRYLIKTRGQQVTLSCSPISGHRSVSWYQQTPGQGLQFLFEYFSETQRNKGNFPGRFSGRQFSNSRSEMNVSTLELGDSALYLCASSPDLQGFSGYTFGSGTRLTVV.

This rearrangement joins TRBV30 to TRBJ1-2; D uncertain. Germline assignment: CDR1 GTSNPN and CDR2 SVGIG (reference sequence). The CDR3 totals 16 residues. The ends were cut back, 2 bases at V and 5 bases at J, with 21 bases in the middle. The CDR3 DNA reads TGTGCCTGGAGTCGGACGGACGAGAGGGTCGGATATGGCTACACCTTC. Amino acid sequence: CAWSRTDERVGYGYTF.

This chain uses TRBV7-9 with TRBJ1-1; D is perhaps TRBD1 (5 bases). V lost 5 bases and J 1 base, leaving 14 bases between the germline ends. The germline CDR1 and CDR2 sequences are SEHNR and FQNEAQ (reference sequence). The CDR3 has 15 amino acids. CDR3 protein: CASSGGLGQNTEAFF. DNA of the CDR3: TGTGCCAGCAGCGGGGGACTCGGGCAGAACACTGAAGCTTTCTTT.

The CDR3 nucleotides are TGTGCCAGCTCACGGGGGACAGGCGTGAATCAGCCCCAGCATTTT. This sequence encodes CASSRGTGVNQPQHF. This rearrangement joins TRBV18 to TRBJ1-5; 8 nucleotides line up with TRBD1. There are 15 residues in the CDR3. Germline loops: CDR1 KGHSH, CDR2 LQKENI. The V gene end was trimmed by 4 bases and the J gene end by 4 bases; junction bases not matched to a gene: 6.

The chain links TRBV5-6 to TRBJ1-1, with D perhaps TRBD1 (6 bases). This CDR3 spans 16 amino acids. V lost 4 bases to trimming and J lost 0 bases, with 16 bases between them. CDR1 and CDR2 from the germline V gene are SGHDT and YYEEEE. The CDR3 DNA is TGTGCCAGCAGCAACAATAGGGGGGGGGTGAACACTGAAGCTTTCTTT. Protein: CASSNNRGGVNTEAFF.